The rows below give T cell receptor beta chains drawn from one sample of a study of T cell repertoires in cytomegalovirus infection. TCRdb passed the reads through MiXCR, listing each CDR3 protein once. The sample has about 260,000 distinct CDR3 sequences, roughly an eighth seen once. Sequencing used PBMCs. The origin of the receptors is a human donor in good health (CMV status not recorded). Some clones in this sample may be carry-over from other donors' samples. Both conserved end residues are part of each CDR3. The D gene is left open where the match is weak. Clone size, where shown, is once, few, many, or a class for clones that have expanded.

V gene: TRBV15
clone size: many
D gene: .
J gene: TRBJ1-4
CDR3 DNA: TGTGCCACCAGCAGAGATTTGAGGAGGCCGAAGGAAAAACTGTTTTTT
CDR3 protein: CATSRDLRRPKEKLFF

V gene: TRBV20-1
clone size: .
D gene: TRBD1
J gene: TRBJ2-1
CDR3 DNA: TGCAGTGCTAACCCTTTCTCCGGGACAGGGAGTAATGAGCAGTTCTTC
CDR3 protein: CSANPFSGTGSNEQFF

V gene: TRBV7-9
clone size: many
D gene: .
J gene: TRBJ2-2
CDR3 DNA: TGTGCCAGCAGCCCACCGGGGACTTCGAACACCGGGGAGCTGTTTTTT
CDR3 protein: CASSPPGTSNTGELFF

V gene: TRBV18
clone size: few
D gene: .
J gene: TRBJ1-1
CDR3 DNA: TGTGCCAGCTCGGACATCAACACTGAAGCTTTCTTT
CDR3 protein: CASSDINTEAFF

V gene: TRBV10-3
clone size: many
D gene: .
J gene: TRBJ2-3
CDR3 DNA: TGTGCCATCAGTGACGCCGACCAGGGCACAGATACGCAGTATTTT
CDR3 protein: CAISDADQGTDTQYF

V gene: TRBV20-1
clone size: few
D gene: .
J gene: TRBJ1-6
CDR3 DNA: TGCAGTGCTTCCCAGACAGTCCATTCACCCCTCCACTTT
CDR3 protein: CSASQTVHSPLHF

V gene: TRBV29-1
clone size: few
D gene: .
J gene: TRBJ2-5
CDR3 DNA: TGCAGCGGGTTTGGCCCAAACGAAGAGACCCAGTACTTC
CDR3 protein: CSGFGPNEETQYF

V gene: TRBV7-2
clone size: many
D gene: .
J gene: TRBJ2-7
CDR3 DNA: TGTGCCAGCAGCCGGTTGCAGTACTTC
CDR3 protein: CASSRLQYF

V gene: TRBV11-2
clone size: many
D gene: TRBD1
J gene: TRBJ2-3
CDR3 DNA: TGTGCCAGCAGCTTAGTTTCGGACAGGGGGACAAATACGCAGTATTTT
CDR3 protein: CASSLVSDRGTNTQYF

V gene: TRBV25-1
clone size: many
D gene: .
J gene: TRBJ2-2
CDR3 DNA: TGTGCCAGCAGTGAATGGGGGCAGCTAACCGGGGAGCTGTTTTTT
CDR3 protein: CASSEWGQLTGELFF

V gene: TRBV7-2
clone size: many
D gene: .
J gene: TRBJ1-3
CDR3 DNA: TGTGCCAGCAGCTTACAGGTTACCTCTGGAAACACCATATATTTT
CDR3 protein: CASSLQVTSGNTIYF